The rows below give T cell receptor beta chains drawn from one sample of a study of blood T cells in healthy people across ages. Each CDR3 protein is one row after TCRdb ran MiXCR on the 5' RACE reads. The data show about 500,000 distinct CDR3 sequences, about 24% seen once. The data also belong to a second study, concerning T cells of mothers and their children.

Sequenced: blood. The receptors originated from a boy between 10 and 17 years old in good health. Both conserved end residues are part of each CDR3. Each record gives: CDR3 protein, V gene.

CDR3 protein: CASSPSQTTSGYEQYF; V gene: TRBV4-3
CDR3 protein: CSAWGKQTSGGPPSVNEQFF; V gene: TRBV20-1
CDR3 protein: CASGGLAGGRETQYF; V gene: TRBV6-5
CDR3 protein: CASSLTSGTQYF; V gene: TRBV28
CDR3 protein: CASSRGGTGSYEQYF; V gene: TRBV7-2
CDR3 protein: CASSVGGIRFNEQFF; V gene: TRBV9
CDR3 protein: CASSEGYNYGYTF; V gene: TRBV2
CDR3 protein: CASSYYRALNEKLFF; V gene: TRBV27
CDR3 protein: CASSLRTGEIYEQYF; V gene: TRBV7-2
CDR3 protein: CASSVEVDQHF; V gene: TRBV2
CDR3 protein: CASRDPLATQYF; V gene: TRBV2
CDR3 protein: CASSPGQGYEQYF; V gene: TRBV28
CDR3 protein: CASSVTGTINYEQYF; V gene: TRBV9
CDR3 protein: CSVEEGSSEQYF; V gene: TRBV29-1
CDR3 protein: CASTPTGDHYGYTF; V gene: TRBV9
CDR3 protein: CSASGDRGYSEQYF; V gene: TRBV20-1
CDR3 protein: CASSLVTAVETQYF; V gene: TRBV7-2